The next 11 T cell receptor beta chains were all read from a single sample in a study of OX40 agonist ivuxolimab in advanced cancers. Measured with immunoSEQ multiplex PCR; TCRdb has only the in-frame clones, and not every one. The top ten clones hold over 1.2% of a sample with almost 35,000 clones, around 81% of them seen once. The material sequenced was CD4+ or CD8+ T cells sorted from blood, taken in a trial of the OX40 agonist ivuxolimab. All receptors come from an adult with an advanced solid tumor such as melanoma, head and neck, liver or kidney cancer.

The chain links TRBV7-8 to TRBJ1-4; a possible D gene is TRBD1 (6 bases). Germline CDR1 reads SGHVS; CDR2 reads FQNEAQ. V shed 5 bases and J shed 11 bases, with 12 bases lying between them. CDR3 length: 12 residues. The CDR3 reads CASSAHRDKLFF. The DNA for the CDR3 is TGTGCCAGCAGCGCCCACAGGGACAAACTGTTTTTT.

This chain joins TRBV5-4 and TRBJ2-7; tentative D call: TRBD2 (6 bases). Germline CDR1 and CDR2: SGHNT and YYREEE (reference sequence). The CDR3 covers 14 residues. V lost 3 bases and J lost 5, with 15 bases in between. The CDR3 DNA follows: TGTGCCAGCAGCTGGGACTTAGCCGTCCACGAGCAGTACTTC. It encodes CASSWDLAVHEQYF.

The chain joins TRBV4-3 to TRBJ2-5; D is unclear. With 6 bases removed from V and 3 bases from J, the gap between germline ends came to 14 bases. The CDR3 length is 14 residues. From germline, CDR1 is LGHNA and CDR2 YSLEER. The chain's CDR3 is CASSLGSWEETQYF. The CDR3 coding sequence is TGCGCCAGCAGTTTAGGAAGTTGGGAAGAGACCCAGTACTTC.

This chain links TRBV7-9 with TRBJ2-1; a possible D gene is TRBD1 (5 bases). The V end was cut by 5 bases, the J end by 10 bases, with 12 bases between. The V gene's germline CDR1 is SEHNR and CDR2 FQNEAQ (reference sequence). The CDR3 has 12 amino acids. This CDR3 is CASSIQALEQFF. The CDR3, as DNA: TGTGCCAGCAGCATACAGGCTCTAGAGCAGTTCTTC.

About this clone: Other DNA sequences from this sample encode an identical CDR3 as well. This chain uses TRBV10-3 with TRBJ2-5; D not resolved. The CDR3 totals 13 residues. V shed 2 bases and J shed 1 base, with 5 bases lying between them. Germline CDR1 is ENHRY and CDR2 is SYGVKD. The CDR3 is CAISEGLQETQYF. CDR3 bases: TGTGCCATCAGTGAGGGTCTCCAAGAGACCCAGTACTTC.

CDR3 DNA: TGTGCCAGCAGCTTAACTAGGAACACCGGGGAGCTGTTTTTT. Translation: CASSLTRNTGELFF. The V call is TRBV11-2, the J call TRBJ2-2; tentatively, D is TRBD2 (5 bases). Trimming took 2 bases from V and 1 from J, leaving 5 bases between them. Germline assignment: CDR1 SGHAT and CDR2 FQNNGV. CDR3 size: 14 residues. Variable domain in full (rest from reference TRBV11-2 and TRBJ2-2): EAGVAQSPRYKIIEKRQSVAFWCNPISGHATLYWYQQILGQGPKLLIQFQNNGVVDDSQLPKDRFSAERLKGVDSTLKIQPAKLEDSAVYLCASSLTRNTGELFFGEGSRLTVL.

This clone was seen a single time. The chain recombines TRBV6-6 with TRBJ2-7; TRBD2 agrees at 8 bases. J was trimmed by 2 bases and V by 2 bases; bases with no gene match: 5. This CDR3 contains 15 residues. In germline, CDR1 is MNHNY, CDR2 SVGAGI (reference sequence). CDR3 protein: CASSYGSGRPYEQYF. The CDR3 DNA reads TGTGCCAGCAGTTACGGCAGCGGGAGACCCTACGAGCAGTACTTC.

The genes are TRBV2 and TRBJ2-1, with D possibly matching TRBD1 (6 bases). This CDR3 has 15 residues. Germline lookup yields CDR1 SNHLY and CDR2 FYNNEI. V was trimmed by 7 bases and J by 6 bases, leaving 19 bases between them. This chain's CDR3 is CASIKGGSAPNEQFF. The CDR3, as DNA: TGTGCCAGCATAAAAGGGGGTTCGGCCCCCAATGAGCAGTTCTTC.

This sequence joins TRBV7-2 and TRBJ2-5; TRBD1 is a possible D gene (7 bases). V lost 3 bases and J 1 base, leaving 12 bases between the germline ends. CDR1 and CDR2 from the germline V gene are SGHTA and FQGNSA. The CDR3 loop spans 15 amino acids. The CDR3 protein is CASSLGGTAQETQYF. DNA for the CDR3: TGTGCCAGCAGCTTGGGCGGGACAGCCCAAGAGACCCAGTACTTC.

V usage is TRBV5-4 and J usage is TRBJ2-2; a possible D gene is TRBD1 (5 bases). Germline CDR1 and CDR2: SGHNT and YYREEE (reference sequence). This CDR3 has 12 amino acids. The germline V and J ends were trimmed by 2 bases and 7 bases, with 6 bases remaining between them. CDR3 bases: TGTGCCAGCAGCTTTACAGGCGGGGAGCTGTTTTTT. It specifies CASSFTGGELFF.

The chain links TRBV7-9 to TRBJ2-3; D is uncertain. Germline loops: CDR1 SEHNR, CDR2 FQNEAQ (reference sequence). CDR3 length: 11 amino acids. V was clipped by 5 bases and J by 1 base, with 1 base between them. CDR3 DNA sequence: TGTGCCAGCAGCCGCACAGATACGCAGTATTTT. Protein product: CASSRTDTQYF.